Presented here are 15 T cell receptor beta chains from one specimen sequenced in a study of blood T cell repertoires in COVID-19. Method: immunoSEQ multiplex PCR; TCRdb's copy keeps in-frame clones and lacks some. The sample carries about 320,000 clones, about 90% recorded once. Sample: PBMCs or T cells enriched from blood (not recorded which). These receptors all come from a woman aged 25 to 39 who had recovered from COVID-19.

This chain connects TRBV6-2 or TRBV6-3 to TRBJ2-7; no firm D call. The CDR3 has 12 amino acids. V shed 5 bases and J shed 2 bases, with 7 bases lying between them. CDR1 MNHEY and CDR2 SVGEGT come from the germline V gene. The CDR3 DNA reads TGTGCCAGCAGTGCCAGGCCCTACGAGCAGTACTTC. Translated: CASSARPYEQYF.

The CDR3 DNA reads TGTGCCAGTAGTATGCTTCTGGGCGGAGGGGCTTTCTTT. Encoded protein: CASSMLLGGGAFF. V usage is TRBV19 and J usage is TRBJ1-1; D uncertain. CDR1 and CDR2 (germline): LNHDA, SQIVND (reference sequence). The CDR3 is 13 amino acids. V gave up 3 bases and J gave up 11 bases, with 16 bases separating them.

The chain joins TRBV5-1 to TRBJ1-1, with 8 bases identical to TRBD1. With 0 bases clipped from V and 0 bases from J, the junction kept 7 bases outside the gene matches. The CDR3 length is 17 residues. CDR1 and CDR2 (germline): SGHRS, YFSETQ. CDR3 in DNA: TGCGCCAGCAGCTTGGAGGGGACAGGACTGATGAACACTGAAGCTTTCTTT. Its translation is CASSLEGTGLMNTEAFF.

This clone was observed a few times. The V call is TRBV7-2, the J call TRBJ1-6, with a possible D match to TRBD1 (5 bases). With 5 bases removed from V and 13 bases from J, the gap between germline ends came to 15 bases. The CDR3 sequence is 13 residues long. Germline V gene lookup returns CDR1 SGHTA and CDR2 FQGNSA. The DNA for the CDR3 is TGTGCCAGCAGCACTACAGGAGGGCTTCCCCTCCACTTT. It codes for CASSTTGGLPLHF.

The J gene is TRBJ1-6, the V gene TRBV5-1; D ambiguous. The CDR3 is 15 amino acids. V was clipped by 0 bases and J by 13 bases, with 17 bases between them. Germline V CDR1 and CDR2: SGHRS, YFSETQ. The CDR3, as DNA: TGCGCCAGCAGCTTGGCGGGGAAACCTACATCGCCCCTCCACTTT. Protein: CASSLAGKPTSPLHF.

The chain joins TRBV5-4 to TRBJ1-2; 10 bases map to TRBD1. The CDR3 runs 15 residues. Trimming cost V 4 bases and J 4 bases; bases outside gene matches: 7. Germline V lookup: CDR1 SGHNT, CDR2 YYREEE (reference sequence). In DNA, the CDR3 is TGTGCCAGCAGCCCGGGACAGGGGACGGTCTATGGCTACACCTTC. Translation: CASSPGQGTVYGYTF.

The chain links TRBV5-1 to TRBJ1-1; 9 nucleotides agree with TRBD1. J was trimmed by 3 bases and V by 5 bases; bases with no gene match: 14. The CDR3 contains 17 residues. Germline values: CDR1 SGHRS, CDR2 YFSETQ. As DNA, the CDR3 is TGCGCCAGCAGTTGGGGATGGGGACAGGGTGAGGACACTGAAGCTTTCTTT. Amino acid sequence: CASSWGWGQGEDTEAFF.

The CDR3 coding sequence is TGTGCCACCAGCACAGGGACATCGGTGCAGCCCCAGCATTTT. Its protein is CATSTGTSVQPQHF. This chain connects TRBV15 to TRBJ1-5, with D perhaps matching TRBD1 (6 bases). Germline values: CDR1 LNHNV, CDR2 YYDKDF (reference sequence). V lost 4 bases and J 7 bases, leaving 14 bases between the germline ends. The CDR3 contains 14 residues. Using reference TRBV15 and TRBJ1-5 for the parts outside the CDR3, the full variable domain is DAMVIQNPRYQVTQFGKPVTLSCSQTLNHNVMYWYQQKSSQAPKLLFHYYDKDFNNEADTPDNFQSRRPNTSFCFLDIRSPGLGDTAMYLCATSTGTSVQPQHFGDGTRLSIL.

The rearrangement uses TRBV30 and TRBJ2-5, with TRBD2 matching 8 bases. This CDR3 has 13 residues. CDR1 GTSNPN and CDR2 SVGIG come from the germline V gene (reference sequence). Germline trimming cut 2 bases from V and 3 bases from J; bases unmatched to any gene: 2. CDR3 sequence reads: CAWSRSGEETQYF. The CDR3 nucleotides read TGTGCCTGGAGTCGTAGCGGGGAAGAGACCCAGTACTTC.

CDR3 DNA sequence: TGTGCCAGCACCCGGACAGGGTCCTACAATGAGCAGTTCTTC. It yields the protein CASTRTGSYNEQFF. This chain links TRBV27 with TRBJ2-1, with TRBD1 identical over 8 bases. Germline CDR1 is MNHEY and CDR2 is SMNVEV (reference sequence). This CDR3 is built from 14 residues. V lost 7 bases to trimming and J lost 1 base; unmatched junction nucleotides: 3.

This chain uses TRBV11-2 with TRBJ2-5; weak D call: TRBD2 (5 bases). The CDR3 loop spans 14 amino acids. The V end was cut by 3 bases, the J end by 5 bases, with 13 bases between. CDR1 SGHAT and CDR2 FQNNGV come from the germline V gene. The CDR3, as DNA: TGTGCCAGCAGCTTCTCCGGGAAACCGGAGACCCAGTACTTC. This translates into CASSFSGKPETQYF.

V and J are TRBV2 and TRBJ2-3, with TRBD1 matching over 7 bases. The CDR3 is made up of 13 amino acids. Looked up from germline, CDR1 is SNHLY and CDR2 is FYNNEI. The CDR3 loop reads CAAGTVSTDTQYF. In DNA form, the CDR3 reads TGTGCAGCCGGGACAGTGTCGACAGATACGCAGTATTTT.

The chain couples TRBV27 to TRBJ2-5, with 7 bases lining up with TRBD2. CDR3 size: 16 residues. Unmatched junction bases numbered 11, after V lost 2 bases and J lost 5 bases. The V gene's germline CDR1 is MNHEY and CDR2 SMNVEV (reference sequence). The chain's CDR3 is CASSLRPLADRETQYF. The CDR3 DNA sequence: TGTGCCAGCAGTTTACGGCCGCTAGCGGATAGGGAGACCCAGTACTTC.

The V and J genes are TRBV7-9 and TRBJ2-7, with 9 bases that match TRBD1. V lost 5 bases to trimming and J lost 2 bases; unmatched junction nucleotides: 7. CDR3 length equals 15 residues. CDR1 SEHNR and CDR2 FQNEAQ come from the germline V gene (reference sequence). The CDR3 nucleotides read TGTGCCAGCAGCCCAGGGACAGGGCTACCCTACGAGCAGTACTTC. Translated: CASSPGTGLPYEQYF.

The chain links TRBV15 to TRBJ2-2; possibly TRBD1 for D (6 bases). V lost 7 bases, J lost 6 bases, and 18 bases lay in between. The CDR3 runs 15 residues. The germline V gene has CDR1 LNHNV and CDR2 YYDKDF (reference sequence). The CDR3 is CATTRATGYAGELFF. The CDR3 nucleotides read TGTGCCACCACCCGGGCTACAGGGTACGCCGGGGAGCTGTTTTTT. The full variable domain, with the rest looked up from reference TRBV15 and TRBJ2-2, is DAMVIQNPRYQVTQFGKPVTLSCSQTLNHNVMYWYQQKSSQAPKLLFHYYDKDFNNEADTPDNFQSRRPNTSFCFLDIRSPGLGDTAMYLCATTRATGYAGELFFGEGSRLTVL.